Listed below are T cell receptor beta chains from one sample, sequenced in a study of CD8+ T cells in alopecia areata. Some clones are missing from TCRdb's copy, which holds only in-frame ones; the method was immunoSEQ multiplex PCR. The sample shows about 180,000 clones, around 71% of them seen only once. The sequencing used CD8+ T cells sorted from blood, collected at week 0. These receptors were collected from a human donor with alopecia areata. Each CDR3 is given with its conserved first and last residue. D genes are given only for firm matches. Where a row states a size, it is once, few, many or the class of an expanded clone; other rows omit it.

TGTGCCAGCAGCCCGACAGGGGGGAACACTGAAGCTTTCTTT CASSPTGGNTEAFF TRBJ1-1 few TRBV14 TRBD1
TGCAGCGCCCCGGGGGACACTTCGACCGGGGAGCTGTTTTTT CSAPGDTSTGELFF TRBJ2-2 few TRBV29-1 -
TGTGCCAGCAGCTCGGCTGGGAGCCGGGACACTGAAGCTTTCTTT CASSSAGSRDTEAFF TRBJ1-1 once TRBV9 -
TGTGCCAGCAGTTACGCCGGGGGGGGATCCTACGAGCAGTACTTC CASSYAGGGSYEQYF TRBJ2-7 - TRBV6-5 TRBD2
TGTGCCTGCGCTTCGACAGCTAACTATGGCTACACCTTC CACASTANYGYTF TRBJ1-2 - TRBV30 -
TGTGCCAGCGGCGGGGGAAATTCACCCCTCCACTTT CASGGGNSPLHF TRBJ1-6 once TRBV9 -
TGTGCCAGCAGTGAAGTGAACGCCGGAGATACGCAGTATTTT CASSEVNAGDTQYF TRBJ2-3 - TRBV6-1 -
TGTGCCTGGGAGTCGGTCGGGGGCGCCTACAATGAGCAGTTCTTC CAWESVGGAYNEQFF TRBJ2-1 - TRBV30 -
TGTGCTAGTGGTTGGGGACTGTACAATGAGCAGTTCTTC CASGWGLYNEQFF TRBJ2-1 - TRBV12-5 -
TGTGCCAGCAGCTTGAGGGGAGCCAAAAACATTCAGTACTTC CASSLRGAKNIQYF TRBJ2-4 - TRBV13 -
TGTGCCAGCAGCATGACAGGGGGCACAGATACGCAGTATTTT CASSMTGGTDTQYF TRBJ2-3 - TRBV7-3 TRBD1
TGTGCCAGCGGTCGGCGGGATGAGCAGTTCTTC CASGRRDEQFF TRBJ2-1 - TRBV6-5 -
TGTGCCAGCAGTTACCTTCCCGACAGGCAAGAGACCCAGTACTTC CASSYLPDRQETQYF TRBJ2-5 - TRBV6-5 -
TGTGCCAGCAGCTTGGGGACAGGGCGTAGTGAGCAGTACTTC CASSLGTGRSEQYF TRBJ2-7 - TRBV5-6 TRBD1
TGCAGCGTTGAACTAGCGGGGGGGCTCTACGAGCAGTACTTC CSVELAGGLYEQYF TRBJ2-7 few TRBV29-1 TRBD2
TGTGCCACCAGCAGGGAAGGTAGCGGGGGGCCCTCCTACGAGCAGTACTTC CATSREGSGGPSYEQYF TRBJ2-7 - TRBV15 TRBD2
TGCAGCGTCTCGACAGGGAACGGTCAGCCCCAGCATTTT CSVSTGNGQPQHF TRBJ1-5 few TRBV29-1 TRBD1
TGTGCCAGCAGCTTCGGCTTGGGTGCCGGAAACATTCAGTACTTC CASSFGLGAGNIQYF TRBJ2-4 few TRBV5-6 -
TGTGCCAGCAGCCGAGCGAGCACAGATACGCAGTATTTT CASSRASTDTQYF TRBJ2-3 - TRBV7-8 -
TGCGCCAGCAGCCCCGGTTACAGGCCCTACGAGCAGTACTTC CASSPGYRPYEQYF TRBJ2-7 - TRBV4-1 -
TGCGCCAGCAGCCAAGATTTTGGCAGGATGAACACTGAAGCTTTCTTT CASSQDFGRMNTEAFF TRBJ1-1 - TRBV4-1 -
TGCAGCGTTGGGGGACAGATGAACACTGAAGCTTTCTTT CSVGGQMNTEAFF TRBJ1-1 - TRBV29-1 TRBD1
TGCAGCGTTAAATTCGTTCGGGGACTAAAGAACTATGGCTACACCTTC CSVKFVRGLKNYGYTF TRBJ1-2 - TRBV29-1 -
TGTGCCAGCGGTTCCCGTCTATACGAGCAGTACTTC CASGSRLYEQYF TRBJ2-7 - TRBV7-9 -
TGTGCCAGCAGTGAATGGTGGGGGAACACAGATACGCAGTATTTT CASSEWWGNTDTQYF TRBJ2-3 - TRBV2 -
TGTGCCAGCATCATCGGGGAAGAGACCCAGTACTTC CASIIGEETQYF TRBJ2-5 - TRBV2 -
TGCGCCAGCAGCCAAGGGCGGTCAGGGGTGAGCACTGAAGCTTTCTTT CASSQGRSGVSTEAFF TRBJ1-1 - TRBV4-1 -
TGTGCCAGCAGCCAAAGGCGGGGGCTGGAAGGCTACACCTTC CASSQRRGLEGYTF TRBJ1-2 - TRBV13 -
TGTGCCAGCAGCTTAGGGTCCTATGGCTACACCTTC CASSLGSYGYTF TRBJ1-2 - TRBV7-9 -
TGTGCCATCAGTACACTGGGACAGGGCTACGAGCAGTACTTC CAISTLGQGYEQYF TRBJ2-7 - TRBV10-3 TRBD1
TGCGCCAGCAGCCCCCCGAGGGCTGGAAACACCATATATTTT CASSPPRAGNTIYF TRBJ1-3 - TRBV4-1 -
TGTGCCAGCAGTCTCACAGGGGCTGGCTACGAGCAGTACTTC CASSLTGAGYEQYF TRBJ2-7 - TRBV11-2 TRBD1
TGTGCCAGCAGCTTAGCGGTCACCAGGCGTACGCAGTATTTT CASSLAVTRRTQYF TRBJ2-3 few TRBV7-8 -
TGTGCCAGCAGCTTAGGGATTTTGGATGGCTACACCTTC CASSLGILDGYTF TRBJ1-2 - TRBV7-8 -
TGTGCCAGCAGCGTAGGTACAGGGGACAATCAGCCCCAGCATTTT CASSVGTGDNQPQHF TRBJ1-5 - TRBV9 TRBD1
TGTGCCAGCAGTTACTCCCAGAAAACCGGGGAGCTGTTTTTT CASSYSQKTGELFF TRBJ2-2 few TRBV6-6 -
TGTGCCAGCAGCCTACAGGGGTTCGGGACTGAAGCTTTCTTT CASSLQGFGTEAFF TRBJ1-1 - TRBV27 TRBD1
TGTGCCAGCCAGGGGGACAGTAATTCACCCCTCCACTTT CASQGDSNSPLHF TRBJ1-6 - TRBV9 TRBD1
TGTGCCAGCAGTTTGTCTCGGTGGGAGACCCAGTACTTC CASSLSRWETQYF TRBJ2-5 - TRBV6-5 -
TGTGCCAGCGAAGGGCCAGCCTACGAGCAGTACTTC CASEGPAYEQYF TRBJ2-7 - TRBV5-5 -
TGCGCCAGCAGCCGAGTGGGGGGCACAGATACGCAGTATTTT CASSRVGGTDTQYF TRBJ2-3 - TRBV4-1 -
TGTGCCAGCAGCTTCTCAACCGGGGAGCTGTTTTTT CASSFSTGELFF TRBJ2-2 - TRBV13 -
TGTGCCAGCAGCTCCATAACAGGGTACGAGCAGTACTTC CASSSITGYEQYF TRBJ2-7 once TRBV13 -
TGCGCCAGCAGCTTGGGGCGGCCGAACACTGAAGCTTTCTTT CASSLGRPNTEAFF TRBJ1-1 - TRBV5-1 -
TGTGCCAGCAGCCCTTACCGGGGCAGAATGAACACTGAAGCTTTCTTT CASSPYRGRMNTEAFF TRBJ1-1 - TRBV4-2 -